The source of this T cell receptor beta chain is a study of blood T cells in healthy people across ages. Sample-barcoded 5' priming and a J-beta primer mix drove a second PCR of about 7 to 12 cycles. TCRdb processed the 5' RACE reads anew with MiXCR; each CDR3 protein has one entry. The data show about 1.6 million distinct CDR3 sequences, around 36% seen once. The sample comprised blood. The TCR comes from a woman aged 25 to 39 in good health.

The CDR3 here is CTSVSGTENYGYTF. The CDR3 coding sequence is TGTACCAGCGTTTCCGGGACGGAGAACTATGGCTACACCTTC. The chain recombines TRBV7-2 with TRBJ1-2; perhaps TRBD1 as D (5 bases). Trimming left V 8 bases short and J 2 bases short, with 15 bases between. From germline, CDR1 is SGHTA and CDR2 FQGNSA. The CDR3 consists of 14 residues. The full variable domain, rest sourced from reference TRBV7-2 and TRBJ1-2, is GAGVSQSPSNKVTEKGKDVELRCDPISGHTALYWYRQSLGQGLEFLIYFQGNSAPDKSGLPSDRFSAERTGGSVSTLTIQRTQQEDSAVYLCTSVSGTENYGYTFGSGTRLTVV.